A single sample gave rise to the 29 T cell receptor beta chains below, sequenced in a study of blood T cell repertoires in COVID-19. Assay used: immunoSEQ multiplex PCR; TCRdb lists only in-frame clones, some missing. The repertoire holds about 100,000 clones, 92% seen once, with around 5.4% in the top ten. The sequenced sample consisted of peripheral blood. The source of these receptors is a man in his 70s with acute or convalescent COVID-19.

The rearrangement uses TRBV10-2 and TRBJ1-2; possibly TRBD1 for D (6 bases). The CDR3 covers 15 residues. V lost 3 bases and J 0 bases, leaving 11 bases between the germline ends. Germline V CDR1 and CDR2: WSHSY, SAAADI. The DNA for the CDR3 is TGCGCCAGCAGTGATGTGGCAGGGGCTAACTATGGCTACACCTTC. This gives the protein CASSDVAGANYGYTF.

This sequence joins TRBV19 and TRBJ2-2; TRBD1 aligns across 9 bases. This CDR3 comprises 15 residues. The trim removed 5 bases at V and 6 bases at J, leaving 7 bases unmatched. The germline V gene encodes CDR1 LNHDA and CDR2 SQIVND (reference sequence). The CDR3 region is CASSAGQGRSGELFF. The DNA for the CDR3 is TGTGCCAGTAGTGCGGGACAGGGAAGATCCGGGGAGCTGTTTTTT. The variable domain in full, with the rest retrieved from reference TRBV19 and TRBJ2-2, is DGGITQSPKYLFRKEGQNVTLSCEQNLNHDAMYWYRQDPGQGLRLIYYSQIVNDFQKGDIAEGYSVSREKKESFPLTVTSAQKNPTAFYLCASSAGQGRSGELFFGEGSRLTVL.

V and J are TRBV18 and TRBJ2-7; D perhaps matches TRBD2 (6 bases). With 3 bases removed from V and 1 base from J, the gap between germline ends came to 10 bases. CDR3 length equals 14 residues. CDR1 and CDR2 (germline): KGHSH, LQKENI. The CDR3 sequence is CASSPPAGSYEQYF. In DNA form, the CDR3 reads TGTGCCAGCTCACCTCCCGCGGGATCCTACGAGCAGTACTTC. Combining the CDR3 with reference TRBV18 and TRBJ2-7 gives the whole variable domain NAGVMQNPRHLVRRRGQEARLRCSPMKGHSHVYWYRQLPEEGLKFMVYLQKENIIDESGMPKERFSAEFPKEGPSILRIQQVVRGDSAAYFCASSPPAGSYEQYFGPGTRLTVT.

CDR3 sequence: CASSLDPMRGNNEQFF. CDR3 DNA sequence: TGTGCCAGCAGCTTAGACCCTATGAGGGGGAACAATGAGCAGTTCTTC. J is TRBJ2-1 and V is TRBV7-2; weak D call: TRBD1 (6 bases). Trimming removed 1 base at V and 5 bases at J, with 15 bases between. Germline CDR1 reads SGHTA; CDR2 reads FQGNSA. CDR3 size: 16 residues.

The gene calls are TRBV24-1 and TRBJ2-1; a possible D gene is TRBD2 (6 bases). Trimming removed 5 bases at V and 5 bases at J, with 9 bases between. The CDR3 totals 13 residues. Germline lookup yields CDR1 KGHDR and CDR2 SFDVKD. The CDR3 reads CATSAGDHNEQFF. CDR3 coding DNA: TGTGCCACCAGTGCGGGGGACCACAATGAGCAGTTCTTC.

The CDR3, as DNA: TGCGCCAGCAGCTTGGGGACAGGGTCGCAGTGGCCCCAGCATTTT. Translating it yields CASSLGTGSQWPQHF. The rearrangement uses TRBV5-1 and TRBJ1-5, with TRBD1 identical over 8 bases. Per the germline V gene, CDR1 is SGHRS and CDR2 is YFSETQ. The V segment lost 0 bases and the J segment 9 bases; nucleotides outside the gene matches: 8. The CDR3 totals 15 residues.

In this sample, this clone turned up a few times. J is TRBJ2-2 and V is TRBV2, with TRBD2 identical over 8 bases. The CDR3 loop spans 13 amino acids. Germline V gives CDR1 SNHLY, CDR2 FYNNEI. The trim removed 10 bases at V and 4 bases at J, leaving 5 bases unmatched. CDR3 residues: CATRGGGTGELFF. The CDR3, as DNA: TGTGCCACCCGGGGGGGCGGCACCGGGGAGCTGTTTTTT.

The chain uses TRBV4-2 and TRBJ1-3; 8 nucleotides line up with TRBD1. There are 17 residues in the CDR3. Germline-derived CDR1 and CDR2 are LGHNA and YNFKEQ. The V gene end was trimmed by 0 bases and the J gene end by 3 bases; junction bases not matched to a gene: 7. The CDR3 region has the DNA TGTGCCAGCAGCCAAGAATGGGACAGGATCATTGGAAACACCATATATTTT. It is translated as CASSQEWDRIIGNTIYF.

The chain combines TRBV21-1 with TRBJ2-2; the table's D call, TRBD2, was not checked against the DNA. TRBV21-1 has pseudogene status. This CDR3 has 17 residues. The CDR3 spells CASSKVRAGIFTGELFF. CDR3 DNA: TGTGCCAGCAGCAAAGTTAGAGCGGGAATATTCACCGGGGAGCTGTTTTTT.

The rearrangement uses TRBV2 and TRBJ2-1; 7 nucleotides agree with TRBD2. The V and J ends lost 11 bases and 10 bases, in that order; junction bases with no gene match: 8. Germline V gene data show CDR1 as SNHLY and CDR2 as FYNNEI. The CDR3 covers 11 residues. CDR3 loop: CAEAAGAEQFF. The CDR3 DNA follows: TGTGCCGAAGCGGCGGGAGCCGAGCAGTTCTTC.

A single count supports this clone. The chain carries TRBV29-1 and TRBJ1-5; D remains unclear. The germline V gene encodes CDR1 SQVTM and CDR2 ANQGSEA. V lost 2 bases to trimming and J lost 3 bases, with 20 bases between them. This CDR3 has 17 amino acids. CDR3 coding DNA: TGCAGCGTTGAACTGCCGGCGAACAGATACAACAATCAGCCCCAGCATTTT. It encodes CSVELPANRYNNQPQHF.

The V gene is TRBV7-9, the J gene TRBJ2-7; D possibly corresponds to TRBD2 (5 bases). The CDR3 length is 13 residues. Trimming removed 7 bases at V and 0 bases at J, with 10 bases between. The germline gives CDR1 SEHNR, CDR2 FQNEAQ (reference sequence). CDR3 sequence reads: CASKRADSYEQYF. The CDR3 nucleotides are TGTGCCAGCAAGAGGGCAGACTCCTACGAGCAGTACTTC. The complete variable domain, with remaining parts taken from reference TRBV7-9 and TRBJ2-7, reads DTGVSQNPRHKITKRGQNVTFRCDPISEHNRLYWYRQTLGQGPEFLTYFQNEAQLEKSRLLSDRFSAERPKGSFSTLEIQRTEQGDSAMYLCASKRADSYEQYFGPGTRLTVT.

V is TRBV11-2 and J is TRBJ2-1; 8 nucleotides match TRBD2. From germline, CDR1 is SGHAT and CDR2 FQNNGV. V lost 8 bases and J lost 2; bases outside the gene matches: 5. The CDR3 is made up of 14 amino acids. The CDR3 DNA reads as TGTGCCAGCTGCGATAGCGGGACCTACAATGAGCAGTTCTTC. Translation: CASCDSGTYNEQFF. Looking up the rest from reference TRBV11-2 and TRBJ2-1 gives the full variable domain: EAGVAQSPRYKIIEKRQSVAFWCNPISGHATLYWYQQILGQGPKLLIQFQNNGVVDDSQLPKDRFSAERLKGVDSTLKIQPAKLEDSAVYLCASCDSGTYNEQFFGPGTRLTVL.

This rearrangement joins TRBV19 to TRBJ2-3; TRBD2 aligns across 9 bases. The CDR3 is 18 residues long. The V and J ends lost 3 bases and 2 bases, in that order; junction bases with no gene match: 12. Germline-derived CDR1 and CDR2 are LNHDA and SQIVND (reference sequence). In DNA form, the CDR3 reads TGTGCCAGTAGTATTCGGGGACTAGCCGATTACCTCACAGATACGCAGTATTTT. This translates into CASSIRGLADYLTDTQYF.

The chain recombines TRBV28 with TRBJ1-1; D is perhaps TRBD1 (6 bases). Germline assignment: CDR1 MDHEN and CDR2 SYDVKM. V dropped 10 bases and J dropped 7 bases, with 13 bases sitting between them. CDR3 length equals 11 residues. CDR3: CAIQGNGEAFF. CDR3 nucleotides: TGTGCCATACAGGGTAACGGTGAAGCTTTCTTT.

V gene TRBV7-8 combines with J gene TRBJ1-2; TRBD1 matches at 8 bases. Germline loops: CDR1 SGHVS, CDR2 FQNEAQ. V shed 5 bases and J 5 bases; nucleotides not matched to a gene: 10. CDR3 length: 15 residues. The CDR3 DNA follows: TGTGCCAGCAGCCCAATTGGGACAGGAGGTTATGGCTACACCTTC. Its translation: CASSPIGTGGYGYTF.

The V and J genes are TRBV5-6 and TRBJ1-2, with 8 nucleotides matching TRBD1. V gave up 2 bases and J gave up 3 bases; unmatched junction bases: 9. CDR1 and CDR2 from the germline V gene are SGHDT and YYEEEE. The CDR3 sequence is 16 residues long. In nucleotides, the CDR3 is TGTGCCAGCAGCTTAGGGTCGACAGGGGTAGACTATGGCTACACCTTC. Amino acid sequence: CASSLGSTGVDYGYTF.

The chain joins TRBV2 to TRBJ2-1, with 7 bases aligning to TRBD2. CDR3 size: 16 residues. Germline-derived CDR1 and CDR2 are SNHLY and FYNNEI. With V trimmed by 4 bases and J by 4 bases, 10 bases remained unmatched. The CDR3 region has the DNA TGTGCCAGCAGTGCTAGGCGGGACTACCTTTACAATGAGCAGTTCTTC. It specifies CASSARRDYLYNEQFF.

The chain couples TRBV24-1 to TRBJ2-2, with 8 bases matching TRBD2. CDR1 is KGHDR and CDR2 is SFDVKD in the germline V gene. CDR3 length equals 15 residues. The V and J ends lost 6 bases and 4 bases, in that order; junction bases with no gene match: 6. The CDR3 here is CATSNAGGLTGELFF. The CDR3 coding sequence is TGTGCCACCAGTAACGCGGGGGGACTCACCGGGGAGCTGTTTTTT.

J is TRBJ2-7 and V is TRBV7-2; maybe TRBD2 (6 bases). Per the germline V gene, CDR1 is SGHTA and CDR2 is FQGNSA. The CDR3 sequence is 15 residues long. Trimming took off 5 bases at V and 1 base at J, with 15 bases between the two ends. In nucleotides, the CDR3 is TGTGCCAGCAGCCAGGACCGGGACTCTTCCTACGAGCAGTACTTC. As protein: CASSQDRDSSYEQYF.

The chain joins TRBV30 to TRBJ1-6; no clear D gene. The CDR3 totals 13 residues. V lost 0 bases and J lost 10, with 10 bases in between. From germline, CDR1 is GTSNPN and CDR2 SVGIG (reference sequence). The CDR3 is CAWSVDQISPLHF. The CDR3 DNA is TGTGCCTGGAGTGTAGATCAGATCTCACCCCTCCACTTT. Full variable domain (missing parts from reference TRBV30 and TRBJ1-6): SQTIHQWPATLVQPVGSPLSLECTVEGTSNPNLYWYRQAAGRGLQLLFYSVGIGQISSEVPQNLSASRPQDRQFILSSKKLLLSDSGFYLCAWSVDQISPLHFGNGTRLTVT.

V is TRBV3-1 (or the pseudogene TRBV3-2) and J is TRBJ1-2; 8 bases match TRBD1. Looked up from germline, CDR1 is LGHDT and CDR2 is YNNKEL (reference sequence). The CDR3 loop spans 14 amino acids. J gave up 6 bases and V 4 bases, and 7 bases lay outside the gene matches. Here the CDR3 reads CASSPGQGPNGYTF. The CDR3 DNA follows: TGTGCCAGCAGCCCTGGACAGGGACCAAATGGCTACACCTTC.

This clone came up once. This sequence joins TRBV20-1 and TRBJ1-2; D is uncertain. CDR3 length: 11 amino acids. Trimming pared 6 bases from V and 7 bases from J, leaving 12 bases between. The V gene's germline CDR1 is DFQATT and CDR2 SNEGSKA (reference sequence). The chain's CDR3 is CSAPSVVGYTF. In DNA form, the CDR3 reads TGCAGTGCCCCTTCGGTGGTTGGCTACACCTTC.

V gene TRBV5-5 combines with J gene TRBJ2-1; D gene ambiguous. Trimming took off 0 bases at V and 5 bases at J, with 9 bases between the two ends. The length of the CDR3 is 14 residues. CDR1 SGHKS and CDR2 YYEKEE come from the germline V gene (reference sequence). CDR3 region: CASSLVGANNEQFF. The CDR3 nucleotides read TGTGCCAGCAGCTTGGTGGGCGCAAACAATGAGCAGTTCTTC.

The table lists this clone with a few counts. The chain combines TRBV5-6 with TRBJ2-3, with TRBD1 as a possible D gene (7 bases). This CDR3 has 15 amino acids. Germline V CDR1 and CDR2: SGHDT, YYEEEE. The ends were cut back, 6 bases at V and 5 bases at J, with 19 bases in the middle. CDR3 sequence reads: CASTPGGSQVDTQYF. CDR3 nucleotide sequence: TGTGCCAGCACCCCAGGGGGGAGCCAGGTAGATACGCAGTATTTT.

Only one count was recorded for this clone. The chain joins TRBV11-2 to TRBJ2-3, with D tentatively TRBD2 (5 bases). CDR3 size: 15 residues. The V end was cut by 1 base, the J end by 9 bases, with 17 bases between. Germline V CDR1 and CDR2: SGHAT, FQNNGV. The CDR3 protein is CASSLVIPGLDTQYF. CDR3 DNA: TGTGCCAGCAGCTTAGTCATACCGGGATTAGACACGCAGTATTTT.

The chain employs TRBV4-2 and TRBJ1-3; maybe TRBD1 (5 bases). V was cut by 1 base and J by 1 base, with 8 bases left in between. Germline V gives CDR1 LGHNA, CDR2 YNFKEQ. This CDR3 spans 15 amino acids. For the CDR3, the DNA is TGTGCCAGCAGCCAAGGGGGGGGATCTGGAAACACCATATATTTT. Its translation is CASSQGGGSGNTIYF.

V gene TRBV29-1 combines with J gene TRBJ2-2; D unresolved. The V end was cut by 5 bases, the J end by 0 bases, with 10 bases between. CDR1 and CDR2 (germline): SQVTM, ANQGSEA. CDR3 length equals 14 residues. The CDR3 loop reads CSVSWLANTGELFF. The CDR3 DNA reads as TGCAGCGTTTCCTGGCTCGCGAACACCGGGGAGCTGTTTTTT.

The rearrangement uses TRBV6-5 and TRBJ2-7, with D maybe TRBD1 (6 bases). Trimming pared 5 bases from V and 2 bases from J, leaving 10 bases between. The CDR3 length is 13 residues. Germline-derived CDR1 and CDR2 are MNHEY and SVGAGI. The CDR3 region has the DNA TGTGCCAGCAGTCACAGGGAAACCTACGAGCAGTACTTC. Its translation: CASSHRETYEQYF.